This T cell receptor (beta chain) was recorded in a study of T cells after yellow fever vaccination. Study at large: Low-cell-number fractions underwent preparation using SMART-Seq v4 Ultra Low Input. Broader study findings: Most primary-vaccination clones reappeared after the booster (96% CD4, around 88% CD8). A limited proportion of clonotypes was detected within both the CD4 and CD8 compartments.

Trimming cost V 4 bases and J 5 bases; bases outside gene matches: 6. The CDR3 runs to 14 residues. TCRdb itself ran the 5' RACE reads through MiXCR, one entry per CDR3 protein. The table has almost 600,000 distinct CDR3 sequences, roughly 13% seen once; the top ten hold over 11%. To note about this clonotype: Its matching antigen is unknown.

The rearrangement uses TRBV12-3 or TRBV12-4 and TRBJ1-1, with 8 bases fitting TRBD1. The TCR comes from a man under 40 who received the YFV17D yellow fever vaccine. Source: PBMCs, taken on the day of the yellow fever booster vaccination. The CDR3 reads CASSYQTGVTEAFF. In nucleotides, the CDR3 is TGTGCCAGCAGTTACCAGACAGGGGTAACTGAAGCTTTCTTT.